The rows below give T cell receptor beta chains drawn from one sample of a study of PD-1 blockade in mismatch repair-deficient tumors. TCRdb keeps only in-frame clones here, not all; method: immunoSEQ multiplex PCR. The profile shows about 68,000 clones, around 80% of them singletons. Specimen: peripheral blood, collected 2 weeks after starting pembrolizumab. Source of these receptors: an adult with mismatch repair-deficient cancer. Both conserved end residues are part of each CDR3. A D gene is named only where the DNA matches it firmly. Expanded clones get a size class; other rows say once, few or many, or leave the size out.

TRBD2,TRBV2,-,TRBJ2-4,TGTGCCAGCAGTGCACTAGCGGGAGGGTACATTCAGTACTTC,CASSALAGGYIQYF
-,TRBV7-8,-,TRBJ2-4,TGTGCCAGCAGCTTAGGAGGGAAACTAGCCAAAAACATTCAGTACTTC,CASSLGGKLAKNIQYF
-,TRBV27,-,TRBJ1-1,TGTGCCAGCAGTCAAAGCCGGAACACTGAAGCTTTCTTT,CASSQSRNTEAFF
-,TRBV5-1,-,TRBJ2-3,TGCGCCAGCAGCTTGGCGACAGATAGCACAGATACGCAGTATTTT,CASSLATDSTDTQYF
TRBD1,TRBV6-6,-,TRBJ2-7,TGTGCCAGCAGTCAGCAGGAAAGACAGGGGCGGATCGAGCAGTACTTC,CASSQQERQGRIEQYF
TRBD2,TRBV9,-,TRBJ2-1,TGTGCCAGCAGCACGGGACTAGCGGACTACAATGAGCAGTTCTTC,CASSTGLADYNEQFF
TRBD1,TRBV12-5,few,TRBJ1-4,TGTGCTAGTGGTCGCGGGACAGCAGACAATGAAAAACTGTTTTTT,CASGRGTADNEKLFF
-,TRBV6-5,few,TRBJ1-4,TGTGCCAGCAGTTACGATCCATCCCAAAAACTGTTTTTT,CASSYDPSQKLFF
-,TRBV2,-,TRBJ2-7,TGTGCCAGCAGTGAAGCCGTGGGGACCTACGAGCAGTACTTC,CASSEAVGTYEQYF
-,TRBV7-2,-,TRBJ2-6,TGTGCCAGCAGCTTAGACTCTGGGGCCAACGTCCTGACTTTC,CASSLDSGANVLTF
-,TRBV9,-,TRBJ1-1,TGTGCCAGCAGCCCTAGCTGGGACCCGAACACTGAAGCTTTCTTT,CASSPSWDPNTEAFF
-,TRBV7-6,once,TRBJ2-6,TGTGCCAGCAGCTTAGCGCGGGGTGTCGGGGCCAACGTCCTGACTTTC,CASSLARGVGANVLTF
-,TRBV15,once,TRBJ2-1,TGTGCCACCAGCAACCTTTCGGCCAGCCGCTACAATGAGCAGTTCTTC,CATSNLSASRYNEQFF
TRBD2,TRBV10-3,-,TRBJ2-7,TGTGCCATCAGTATCTCAGCGGGAGGTGCCTACGAGCAGTACTTC,CAISISAGGAYEQYF
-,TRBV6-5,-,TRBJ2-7,TGTGCCAGCAGTTACTCGAGAGGGATCAACGAGCAGTACTTC,CASSYSRGINEQYF
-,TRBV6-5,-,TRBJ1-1,TGTGCCACTAGGGAAGCGGCAGTGAACACTGAAGCTTTCTTT,CATREAAVNTEAFF
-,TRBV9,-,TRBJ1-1,TGTGCCAGCAGCGTCCTACAGGGGAACACTGAAGCTTTCTTT,CASSVLQGNTEAFF
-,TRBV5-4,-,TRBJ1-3,TGTGCCAGCAGCCGAACAGGGAGCTCTGGAAACACCATATATTTT,CASSRTGSSGNTIYF
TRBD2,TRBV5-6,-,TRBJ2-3,TGTGCCAGCTGGCGGGAGCAGGGAGATACGCAGTATTTT,CASWREQGDTQYF
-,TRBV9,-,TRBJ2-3,TGTGCCAGCAGCGGAGCCCCCACCAAGGGCGATTATGCAGATACGCAGTATTTT,CASSGAPTKGDYADTQYF
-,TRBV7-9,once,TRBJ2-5,TGTGCCAGCAGCCCACCTTGGGGCGACGTGGGAAGGGTTTGGGAGACCCAGTACTTC,CASSPPWGDVGRVWETQYF
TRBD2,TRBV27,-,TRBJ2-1,TGTGCCAGCAGTTTCGGTAGCGGGAGGGTGAGTGAGCAGTTCTTC,CASSFGSGRVSEQFF
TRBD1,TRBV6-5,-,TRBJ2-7,TGTGCCAGCAGTTACACCGGGACAGGGAACGAGCAGTACTTC,CASSYTGTGNEQYF
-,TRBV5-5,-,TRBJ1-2,TGTGCCAGCAGCTTCGAGGGAAGTGGCTACACCTTC,CASSFEGSGYTF
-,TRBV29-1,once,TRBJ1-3,TGCAGCGCGACCCTCTCTGGAAACACCATATATTTT,CSATLSGNTIYF
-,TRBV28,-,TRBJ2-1,TGTGCCAGCAGCCCAGGATACAATGAGCAGTTCTTC,CASSPGYNEQFF
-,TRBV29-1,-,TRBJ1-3,TGCAGCGTTGAAACAACGGGGGGAAACACCATATATTTT,CSVETTGGNTIYF
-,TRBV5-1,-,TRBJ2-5,TGCGCCAGCAGCACAGGACAGAACCAAGAGACCCAGTACTTC,CASSTGQNQETQYF
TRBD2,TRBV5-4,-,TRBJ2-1,TGTGCCAGCAGCTTGGCGGGAGGGCTAAATGAGCAGTTCTTC,CASSLAGGLNEQFF
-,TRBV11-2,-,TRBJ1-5,TGTGCCAGCAGCTTAGATCGGGGACAGCCCCAGCATTTT,CASSLDRGQPQHF
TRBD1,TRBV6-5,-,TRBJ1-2,TGTGCCAGCAGGAAAACAGGGGGCATGAGTGGCTACACCTTC,CASRKTGGMSGYTF